The TCR beta chain described here comes from a study of identical twins' blood T cells (dated by TCRdb to about 2013). About the study as a whole: The roughly twelve libraries, six for the alpha chain and six for the beta chain, together yielded around 50 million Illumina reads. The study compared TCR alpha and beta chain repertoires of three pairs of monozygous twins using next-generation sequencing to assess genetic influence on repertoire formation. Paper-wide results and their limitations: Among the most abundant TCRbeta clonotypes, each donor shared more CDR3 sequences with her twin than with unrelated donors. The proposed role of the TCRalpha J segment in MHC recognition during thymic selection was stated to require validation by independent studies. The count of CDR3 clonotypes shared by two donors depended mainly on the product of the two donors' cloneset sizes, and twins did not clearly depart from this trend. Environmental influences could not be excluded as an explanation for twin similarity, since twins were reared together. Twin pairs were reported to be markedly more alike in V gene usage than unrelated donors were, even when looking at non-selected out-of-frame TCRbeta clonotypes.

Library creation used 5' RACE. Sequenced on an Illumina Genome Analyzer IIx. To prepare the RNA-based TCR cDNA libraries, a previously described protocol was followed, with several modifications. Sample-specific barcodes were introduced on both ends of each TCR cDNA library during cDNA synthesis and amplification to prevent cross-contamination. On the authors' methods: Between about 95,000 and nearly 550,000 clonotypes were identified per individual, and roughly 2.2 to 3.6 million CDR3-containing reads were obtained per library. After reads with improper barcode index combinations were thrown out, a cloneset for each library was built using the MiTCR software. While assembling CDR3 clonotypes, MiTCR filtered or rescued low-quality reads and corrected PCR and sequencing errors. Artificial out-of-frame clonotypes were removed by being mapped to in-frame sequences, with one indel in the CDR3 allowed. To measure how similar V and J gene usage was between donors, Jensen-Shannon divergence was divided by mean entropy. TCRdb handled the public reads itself, with Q25 trimming in fastp and clone calling in MiXCR, and kept productive beta chains. Rows with a matching CDR3 protein are joined into one entry that keeps the most common DNA and genes. The V and J calls were determined by TCRdb, not by the authors. The sample table lists 300,000 to 450,000 distinct CDR3 sequences, over 25% of them with a count of one. Approximately 6.6% of the sample belongs to the ten largest clones.

Donors were six healthy women forming three monozygous twin pairs. All three twin pairs had been raised together and were thought likely to have encountered the same vaccines and infectious agents. RNA was isolated from peripheral blood mononuclear cells and used to prepare TCR cDNA libraries. CDR1 LGHNT and CDR2 FRNRAP were looked up in the germline V gene. V lost 7 bases and J lost 8 bases, and the count of bases not matched to a germline gene is 7. CDR3 length: 13 amino acids, cysteine to phenylalanine. The only DNA kept is the CDR3, 39 bases in frame from the first base. Notes on this clonotype: Its target antigen remains unknown. Base-call qualities are not available, and no considerably larger clone is one nucleotide away.

This chain is built from TRBV12-5 and TRBJ2-1; 8 central bases correspond to TRBD1. What was sequenced was PBMCs. The sequence was obtained from a woman between 18 and 50 years old in good health. The nucleotide sequence reads TGTGCTAGTGCCACGGACAGGGTGGATGAGCAGTTCTTC. Its protein product is CASATDRVDEQFF.